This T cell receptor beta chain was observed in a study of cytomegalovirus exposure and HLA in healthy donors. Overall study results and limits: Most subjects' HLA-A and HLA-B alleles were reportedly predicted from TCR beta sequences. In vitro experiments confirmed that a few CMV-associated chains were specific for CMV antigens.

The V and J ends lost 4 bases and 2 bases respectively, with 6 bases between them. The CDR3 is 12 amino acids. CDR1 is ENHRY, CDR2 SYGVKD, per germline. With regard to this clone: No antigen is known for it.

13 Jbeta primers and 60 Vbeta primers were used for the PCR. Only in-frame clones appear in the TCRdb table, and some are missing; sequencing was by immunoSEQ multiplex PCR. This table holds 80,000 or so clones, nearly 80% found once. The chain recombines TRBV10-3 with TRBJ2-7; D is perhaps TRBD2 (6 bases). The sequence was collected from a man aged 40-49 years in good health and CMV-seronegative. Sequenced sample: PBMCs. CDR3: CAISVAAYEQYF. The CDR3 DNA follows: TGTGCCATCAGTGTAGCGGCCTACGAGCAGTACTTC.